This T cell receptor beta chain was sequenced for a study of tissue T cells after allogeneic stem cell transplantation. Concerning this clone: Its antigen is currently unknown. Gene labels here are mouse ones. The read stops 1 residue short of the end of the CDR3; the missing end is completed from the germline J gene. Other DNA sequences in the sample encode the same CDR3.

Generated by immunoSEQ multiplex PCR, the TCRdb table keeps only in-frame clones and is missing some. The sample gives under 25,000 clones, about two thirds of which show up once; 0.66% is in the top ten. Whole-study results and caveats: Anatomically similar tissues had similar TCR repertoires within each patient. Blood and spleen captured only part of the tissue TCR repertoire.

The V and J ends lost 3 bases and 8 bases, in that order; junction bases with no gene match: 4. Per germline, CDR1 NSQYPW and CDR2 LRSPGD (reference sequence). There are 15 residues in the CDR3. The sequence was collected from a female BALB/c mouse in good health. Mice of this strain are of MHC haplotype H2-d. The sequenced sample was spleen. The gene calls are TRBV1 and TRBJ1-6; 10 nucleotides align to TRBD1. TRBJ1-6 carries the ORF label, with uncertain function. Incomplete CDR3 DNA: TGCACCTGCAGTGCCTCGACAGGGGGCGATTCGCCCCTCTAC. Translating it yields CTCSASTGGDSPLY. The complete CDR3 sequence is CTCSASTGGDSPLYF.